The sequence of this T cell receptor (beta chain) was determined in a study of CD8+CD57+ T cells in acquired aplastic anemia (dated by TCRdb to 2016 to 2018). For context, the study as a whole: DNA extracted from sorted CD4+ and CD8+ cells had a mean of around 3 ug, with a range of roughly 0.19 to 27.4 ug. CD8+CD57+ expansion was defined as frequency above the mean frequency observed in healthy subjects. Broad study findings and their caveats: Patients and healthy controls showed no significant difference in CD8+ Simpson's diversity (P=0.060). Roughly 30 CD8+ CDR3 sequences were found to be shared between patients and controls, but these sequences appeared to be highly expressed in patients and within the immunodominant clones of the patients.

The patients picked for sequencing were ones in whom flow cytometry had shown an expansion of CD8+CD57+ cells. Severe acquired aplastic anemia was diagnosed in all patients according to International Study of Aplastic Anemia and Agranulocytosis and Camitta criteria. At the time blood was sampled, none of the patients had received any therapy. TCR repertoires of sorted CD4+ and CD8+ blood T cells from severe aplastic anemia patients and healthy subjects were deep-sequenced in the study. Patients were enrolled under clinicaltrials.gov protocols 00001620, 01623167, 00001397, 00071045, 00081523 and 00961064 in the USA. Ficoll-Paque density gradient centrifugation was used to isolate peripheral blood mononuclear cells. Before DNA was extracted, CD4+ and CD8+ T cells were sorted using either FACS or magnetic beads. Profiling of TCR beta VDJ combinations and CDR3 sequences used genomic DNA as the template. An Illumina HiSeq 2000 was used for TCR repertoire sequencing. Per the source publication's procedure: Repertoires were assessed using TRBV/TRBJ rearrangement plots, CDR3 size and DJ length profiles, and Simpson's diversity index. The immunodominant clone was defined as the most abundant DNA sequence in deep sequencing data. CDR3 amino acid sequences were screened for sharing across subjects and compared with published repertoires and the VDJdb database. TCRdb reran the public reads through fastp at Q25 and MiXCR, keeping productive beta chains. Every distinct CDR3 protein forms one entry, paired with its most common genes and DNA. V and J calls and clone size were set by TCRdb, not the authors. The sample table holds roughly 280,000 distinct CDR3 sequences, of which 50% to 65% were seen once. Of the sample, under 1.5% is held by the ten largest clones.

On this clonotype: Its specific antigen is unknown. No base quality information exists; no much larger clone differs at one position.

Input material: sorted CD4+, CD8+, or CD8+CD57+ T cells (not recorded which) from PBMCs. This clonotype was obtained from a human donor with aplastic anemia.

The DNA reads as follows: TGCAGTGCGCCGGGAGTGGACCAAGAGACCCAGCATTTT. This is translated as CSAPGVDQETQHF. Recombination joined TRBV20-1 with TRBJ1-5, with the D gene call left open. Trimming removed 6 bases from V and 11 bases from J, leaving 20 bases between the germline ends. Inclusive of the bounding cysteine and phenylalanine, the CDR3 is 13 residues long. The kept DNA is CDR3 alone, 39 bases in frame from the first base. CDR1 and CDR2 were assigned from the germline V gene (reference sequence) as DFQATT and SNEGSKA.